The entry below gives a single TCR beta chain sequence along with its context. Antigen unknown. This sample was taken from a study of cytomegalovirus exposure and HLA in healthy donors. Across the study: Earlier results showed roughly 120 million unique TCR beta sequences derived from roughly 180 million T cells.

Primers included in the PCR were 60 Vbeta and 13 Jbeta primers. Sequencing used immunoSEQ multiplex PCR; TCRdb keeps in-frame clones, though not all of them. The data hold about 140,000 clones, with around 80% observed a single time. Study-wide findings and caveats: There were three CMV-associated chains whose specificity for CMV antigens was confirmed in vitro. Roughly uniform sequencing depth across donors was assumed, possibly incorrectly. An analysis done earlier found most TCR beta V segments productive about 90% or about 30% of the time.

Trimming removed 5 bases from V and 4 bases from J; junction bases left unmatched: 7. The CDR3 covers 15 residues. Germline CDR1 reads SNHLY; CDR2 reads FYNNEI. Sequences were obtained from PBMCs. This chain joins TRBV2 and TRBJ2-7; 11 bases line up with TRBD1. The receptor was derived from a woman in her fifties or sixties in good health and CMV-seropositive. The CDR3 DNA sequence: TGTGCCAGCAGTTCACGGACAGGGGGCCTTTACGAGCAGTACTTC. This codes for CASSSRTGGLYEQYF.